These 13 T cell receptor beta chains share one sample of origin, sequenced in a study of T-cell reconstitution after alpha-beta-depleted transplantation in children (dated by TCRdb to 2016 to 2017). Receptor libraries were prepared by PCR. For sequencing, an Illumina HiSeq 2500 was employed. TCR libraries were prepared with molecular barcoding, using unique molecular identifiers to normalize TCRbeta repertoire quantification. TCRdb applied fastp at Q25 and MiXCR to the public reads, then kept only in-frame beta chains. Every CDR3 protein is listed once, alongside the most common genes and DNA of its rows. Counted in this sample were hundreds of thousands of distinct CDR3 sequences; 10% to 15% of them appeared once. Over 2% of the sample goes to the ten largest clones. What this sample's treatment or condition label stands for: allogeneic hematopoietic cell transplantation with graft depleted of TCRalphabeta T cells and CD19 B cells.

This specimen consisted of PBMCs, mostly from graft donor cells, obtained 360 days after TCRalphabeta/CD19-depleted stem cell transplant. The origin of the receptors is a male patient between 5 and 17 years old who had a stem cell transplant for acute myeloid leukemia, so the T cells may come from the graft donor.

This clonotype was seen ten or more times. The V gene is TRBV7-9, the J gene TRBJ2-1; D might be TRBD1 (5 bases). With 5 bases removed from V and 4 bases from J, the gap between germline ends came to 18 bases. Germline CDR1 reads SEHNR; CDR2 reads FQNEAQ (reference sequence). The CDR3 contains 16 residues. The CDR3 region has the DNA TGTGCCAGCAGCCTACCGTACGGACATAATTACAATGAGCAGTTCTTC. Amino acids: CASSLPYGHNYNEQFF.

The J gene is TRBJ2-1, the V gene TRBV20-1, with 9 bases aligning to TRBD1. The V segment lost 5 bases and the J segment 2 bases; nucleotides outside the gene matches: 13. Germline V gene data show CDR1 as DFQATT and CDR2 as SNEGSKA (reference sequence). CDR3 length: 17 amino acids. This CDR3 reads CSAWTGEAKEAYNEQFF. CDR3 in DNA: TGCAGTGCTTGGACAGGGGAAGCCAAAGAGGCCTACAATGAGCAGTTCTTC.

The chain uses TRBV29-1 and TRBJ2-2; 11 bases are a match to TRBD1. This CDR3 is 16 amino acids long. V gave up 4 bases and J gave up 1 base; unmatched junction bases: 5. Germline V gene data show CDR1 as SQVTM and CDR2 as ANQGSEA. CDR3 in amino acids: CSVARDRGRNTGELFF. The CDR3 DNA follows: TGCAGCGTTGCCCGGGACAGGGGGAGGAACACCGGGGAGCTGTTTTTT.

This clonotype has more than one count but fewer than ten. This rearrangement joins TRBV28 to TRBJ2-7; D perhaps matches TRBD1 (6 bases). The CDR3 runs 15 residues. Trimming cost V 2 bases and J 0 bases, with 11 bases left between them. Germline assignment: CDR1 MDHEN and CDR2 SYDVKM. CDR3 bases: TGTGCCAGCAGTTTAACAGGGATTAGCTCCTACGAGCAGTACTTC. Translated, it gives CASSLTGISSYEQYF.

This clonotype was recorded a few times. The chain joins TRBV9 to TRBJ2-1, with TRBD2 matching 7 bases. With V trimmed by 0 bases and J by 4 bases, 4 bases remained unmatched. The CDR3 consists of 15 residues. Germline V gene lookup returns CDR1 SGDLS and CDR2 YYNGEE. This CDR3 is CASSVASSGYNEQFF. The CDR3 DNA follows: TGTGCCAGCAGCGTAGCGTCTAGCGGTTACAATGAGCAGTTCTTC.

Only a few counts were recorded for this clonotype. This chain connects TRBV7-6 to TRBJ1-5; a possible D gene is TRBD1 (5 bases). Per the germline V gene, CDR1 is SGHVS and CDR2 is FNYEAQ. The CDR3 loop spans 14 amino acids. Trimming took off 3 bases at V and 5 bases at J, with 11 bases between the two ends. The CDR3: CASSFGGTDQPQHF. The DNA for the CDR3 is TGTGCCAGCAGCTTCGGGGGAACCGATCAGCCCCAGCATTTT.

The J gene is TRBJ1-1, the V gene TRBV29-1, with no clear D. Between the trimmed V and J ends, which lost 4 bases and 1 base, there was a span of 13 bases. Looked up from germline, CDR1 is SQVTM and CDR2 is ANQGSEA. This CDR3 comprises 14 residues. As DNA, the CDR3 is TGCAGCGTTGGTAGTATAAGAGGGAACACTGAAGCTTTCTTT. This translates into CSVGSIRGNTEAFF.

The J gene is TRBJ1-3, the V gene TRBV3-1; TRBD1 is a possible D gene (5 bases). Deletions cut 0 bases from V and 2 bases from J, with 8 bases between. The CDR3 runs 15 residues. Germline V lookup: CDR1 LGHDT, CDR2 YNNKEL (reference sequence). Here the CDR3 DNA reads TGTGCCAGCAGCCAAGATCCAGGGACTGGAAACACCATATATTTT. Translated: CASSQDPGTGNTIYF. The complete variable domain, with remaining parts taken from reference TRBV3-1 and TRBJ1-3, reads DTAVSQTPKYLVTQMGNDKSIKCEQNLGHDTMYWYKQDSKKFLKIMFSYNNKELIINETVPNRFSPKSPDKAHLNLHINSLELGDSAVYFCASSQDPGTGNTIYFGEGSWLTVV.

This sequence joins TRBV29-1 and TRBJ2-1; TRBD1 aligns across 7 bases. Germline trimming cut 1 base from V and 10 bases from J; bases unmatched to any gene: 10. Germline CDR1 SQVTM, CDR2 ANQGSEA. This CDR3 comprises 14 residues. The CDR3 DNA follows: TGCAGCGTTGAAGCACAGGGGTCCGCGTACGAGCAGTTCTTC. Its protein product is CSVEAQGSAYEQFF.

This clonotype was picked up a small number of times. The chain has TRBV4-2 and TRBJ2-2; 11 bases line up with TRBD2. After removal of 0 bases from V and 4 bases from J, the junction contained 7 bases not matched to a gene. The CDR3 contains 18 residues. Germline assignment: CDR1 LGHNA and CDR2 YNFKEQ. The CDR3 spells CASSQDVLAGVGTGELFF. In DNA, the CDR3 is TGTGCCAGCAGCCAAGATGTACTAGCGGGAGTTGGCACCGGGGAGCTGTTTTTT.

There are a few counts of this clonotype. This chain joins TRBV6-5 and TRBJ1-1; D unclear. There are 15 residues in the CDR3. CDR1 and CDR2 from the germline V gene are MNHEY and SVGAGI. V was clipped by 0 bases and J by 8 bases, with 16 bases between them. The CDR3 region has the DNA TGTGCCAGCAGTTACTCTTACCAGGTTAATCAGGAAGCTTTCTTT. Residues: CASSYSYQVNQEAFF.

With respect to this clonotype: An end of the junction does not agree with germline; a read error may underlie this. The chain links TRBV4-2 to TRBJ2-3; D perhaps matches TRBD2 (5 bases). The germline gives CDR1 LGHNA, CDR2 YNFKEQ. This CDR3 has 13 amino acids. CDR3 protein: CASSQVARADGVF. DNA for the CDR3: TGTGCCAGCAGCCAAGTCGCGCGGGCCGACGGCGTTTTT.

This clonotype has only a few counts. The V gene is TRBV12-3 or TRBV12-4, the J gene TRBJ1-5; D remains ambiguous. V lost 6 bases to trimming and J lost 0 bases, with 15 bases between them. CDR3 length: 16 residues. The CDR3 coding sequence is TGTGCCAGCAGCTTGCAAGGGCCGAATAGCAATCAGCCCCAGCATTTT. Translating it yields CASSLQGPNSNQPQHF.